This entry features one T cell receptor (beta chain) sequence. Its cognate antigen is unknown. Some clones are missing from TCRdb's copy, which holds only in-frame ones; the method was immunoSEQ multiplex PCR. The table lists 160,000 or so clones, roughly nine tenths of them singletons. This specimen comes from a study of T cell responses to AZD1222 COVID-19 vaccine. Study-level points and caveats: Donors skewed white British and female; clonal diversity was possibly underestimated. Nearly half of unique spike-specific TCRs reportedly avoided B.1.351 and B.1.1.7 mutated regions. The number of AZD1222 recipients seropositive at baseline was only five or six.

Trimming took off 4 bases at V and 1 base at J, with 12 bases between the two ends. The CDR3 sequence is 15 residues long. Germline V gene lookup returns CDR1 SGHKS and CDR2 YYEKEE (reference sequence). The V call is TRBV5-5, the J call TRBJ2-1, with unresolved D. The source is an adult in good health. The sample consisted of peripheral blood, taken on day 0 of AZD1222 vaccination. For the CDR3, the DNA is TGTGCCAGCAGCGAAAGACTTGAGTCCTACAATGAGCAGTTCTTC. It encodes CASSERLESYNEQFF.